The text below deals with one T cell receptor beta chain. Its antigen is as yet unknown. The CDR3 length is 15 residues. V shed 7 bases and J 6 bases; nucleotides not matched to a gene: 10. Germline CDR1 and CDR2: ENHRY and SYGVKD. This record comes from a study of cytomegalovirus exposure and HLA in healthy donors. General study findings and limits: A list of 150 to 200 TCR beta chains associated with cytomegalovirus was given.

PCR involved 60 Vbeta and 13 Jbeta primers. Some clones are missing from TCRdb's copy, which holds only in-frame ones; the method was immunoSEQ multiplex PCR. This sample's table reports more than 50,000 clones. Material for sequencing was PBMCs. The chain employs TRBV10-3 and TRBJ2-7; TRBD1 aligns across 12 bases. This TCR was sampled from a man aged 18 to 30 in good health and CMV-seropositive. Here the CDR3 DNA reads TGTGCCATCAACTCATTAGGGACAGGGGGCGGCGAGCAGTACTTC. It translates to CAINSLGTGGGEQYF.